The next 20 T cell receptor beta chains were all read from a single sample in a study of blood T cell repertoires in COVID-19. The data were produced by immunoSEQ multiplex PCR, yet TCRdb's version contains in-frame clones alone and is incomplete. This table holds just over 90,000 clones, more than 65% found once. Source material: peripheral blood. These receptors were obtained from a human donor in a cohort sampled during active COVID-19.

This clone was seen more than once but under ten times. The chain has TRBV5-1 and TRBJ2-5; 9 bases agree with TRBD2. Unmatched junction bases numbered 6, after V lost 2 bases and J lost 4 bases. The CDR3 extends over 15 amino acids. Looked up from germline, CDR1 is SGHRS and CDR2 is YFSETQ. In nucleotides, the CDR3 is TGCGCCAGCAGCTTCTCAGCGGGGGGTTCAGAGACCCAGTACTTC. This gives the protein CASSFSAGGSETQYF. The variable domain in full, completed from reference TRBV5-1 and TRBJ2-5, reads KAGVTQTPRYLIKTRGQQVTLSCSPISGHRSVSWYQQTPGQGLQFLFEYFSETQRNKGNFPGRFSGRQFSNSRSEMNVSTLELGDSALYLCASSFSAGGSETQYFGPGTRLLVL.

The chain couples TRBV5-1 to TRBJ2-5, with 9 bases identical to TRBD1. With 6 bases clipped from V and 5 bases from J, the junction kept 8 bases outside the gene matches. The CDR3 covers 14 residues. CDR1 is SGHRS and CDR2 is YFSETQ in the germline V gene. In DNA, the CDR3 is TGCGCCAGCAAACCACGGGACAGGGATGAGACCCAGTACTTC. Protein: CASKPRDRDETQYF.

This chain uses TRBV28 with TRBJ1-2; TRBD1 matches at 7 bases. V was pared by 6 bases and J by 8 bases, with 12 bases of the junction left unmatched. Germline CDR1 and CDR2: MDHEN and SYDVKM. The CDR3 has 14 residues. CDR3 loop: CASSRLDRAWGYTF. The CDR3 bases are TGTGCCAGCAGCCGCCTAGACAGGGCTTGGGGCTACACCTTC.

The rearrangement links TRBV7-8 to TRBJ1-1; D is ambiguous. Germline CDR1 is SGHVS and CDR2 is FQNEAQ. This CDR3 contains 16 residues. Trimming removed 1 base at V and 0 bases at J, with 12 bases between. The CDR3 region has the DNA TGTGCCAGCAGCTTAGTAGGCGGGTCTATGAACACTGAAGCTTTCTTT. It codes for CASSLVGGSMNTEAFF.

V and J are TRBV11-2 and TRBJ1-2; D not certain. This CDR3 has 15 amino acids. Germline V lookup: CDR1 SGHAT, CDR2 FQNNGV. The V end lost 0 bases, the J end lost 8 bases, and 16 bases lay between the germline ends. The CDR3 is CASSLDGPNSRGYTF. CDR3 nucleotides: TGTGCCAGCAGCTTAGATGGGCCTAACTCCCGCGGCTACACCTTC.

The table lists this clone with many counts. This chain joins TRBV29-1 and TRBJ1-3; D uncertain. The CDR3 contains 13 residues. Germline assignment: CDR1 SQVTM and CDR2 ANQGSEA. Trimming stripped 3 bases from V and 0 bases from J, with 6 bases between. As DNA, the CDR3 is TGCAGCGTTGACGGGTCCTCTGGAAACACCATATATTTT. It yields the protein CSVDGSSGNTIYF.

V is TRBV2 and J is TRBJ1-4; D is ambiguous. Deletions cut 2 bases from V and 2 bases from J, with 6 bases between. Germline V CDR1 and CDR2: SNHLY, FYNNEI. This CDR3 contains 14 residues. In nucleotides, the CDR3 is TGTGCCAGCAGTGAAACTTGGACTAATGAAAAACTGTTTTTT. It codes for CASSETWTNEKLFF.

This clone was detected only once. The chain recombines TRBV3-1 (or the pseudogene TRBV3-2) with TRBJ2-3, with D possibly matching TRBD2 (6 bases). The CDR3 spans 11 residues. The germline gives CDR1 LGHDT, CDR2 YNNKEL (reference sequence). V lost 10 bases and J 4 bases, leaving 9 bases between the germline ends. The chain's CDR3 is CAIGSSDTQYF. The CDR3 nucleotides read TGTGCCATCGGGAGCTCAGATACGCAGTATTTT.

The chain links TRBV7-9 to TRBJ2-5; weak D call: TRBD2 (5 bases). The V and J ends lost 6 bases and 5 bases respectively, with 19 bases between them. The CDR3 loop spans 15 amino acids. Germline-derived CDR1 and CDR2 are SEHNR and FQNEAQ (reference sequence). CDR3 sequence reads: CASSTGDNRGETQYF. The CDR3 DNA reads TGTGCCAGCAGTACCGGGGATAATAGAGGGGAGACCCAGTACTTC.

The chain couples TRBV18 to TRBJ2-1; TRBD2 agrees at 7 bases. Losses at the gene ends were 3 bases for V and 5 bases for J; bases not matched to a gene: 16. Germline CDR1 and CDR2: KGHSH and LQKENI. The CDR3 contains 18 residues. The CDR3 spells CASSPRLAVRTSDNEQFF. The CDR3 bases are TGTGCCAGCTCACCCCGTCTAGCGGTACGTACAAGCGACAATGAGCAGTTCTTC.

The chain combines TRBV10-2 with TRBJ2-1; D unclear. CDR1 WSHSY and CDR2 SAAADI come from the germline V gene. This CDR3 is built from 11 residues. Trimming took 4 bases from V and 12 from J, leaving 10 bases between them. The CDR3 sequence: CASSGGRAQFF. DNA of the CDR3: TGCGCCAGCAGTGGCGGTAGAGCGCAGTTCTTC.

The chain joins TRBV28 to TRBJ1-5; 7 bases align to TRBD1. J gave up 0 bases and V 8 bases, and 7 bases lay outside the gene matches. This CDR3 contains 15 residues. Germline V lookup: CDR1 MDHEN, CDR2 SYDVKM. In DNA form, the CDR3 reads TGTGCCAGCGGTACAGGGGCTAATAGCAATCAGCCCCAGCATTTT. The encoded protein is CASGTGANSNQPQHF.

V is TRBV9 and J is TRBJ2-2, with 9 bases identical to TRBD2. With 3 bases clipped from V and 1 base from J, the junction kept 4 bases outside the gene matches. The CDR3 sequence is 16 residues long. Per germline, CDR1 SGDLS and CDR2 YYNGEE. The CDR3 nucleotides read TGTGCCAGCAGCGGGGGACTAGCCCGGAACACCGGGGAGCTGTTTTTT. This encodes CASSGGLARNTGELFF.

This clone was recorded once. The V call is TRBV18, the J call TRBJ1-1; maybe TRBD1 (5 bases). Per germline, CDR1 KGHSH and CDR2 LQKENI. V lost 3 bases, J lost 2 bases, and 7 bases lay in between. The CDR3 runs to 13 residues. This chain's CDR3 is CASSPGPNTEAFF. The CDR3 bases are TGTGCCAGCTCACCGGGGCCAAACACTGAAGCTTTCTTT.

This chain joins TRBV7-2 and TRBJ2-7; the D gene is possibly TRBD1 (5 bases). From germline, CDR1 is SGHTA and CDR2 FQGNSA. The length of the CDR3 is 14 residues. Trimming left V 1 base short and J 2 bases short, with 9 bases between. For the CDR3, the DNA is TGTGCCAGCAGCTTAGTCACAGGCCCCTACGAGCAGTACTTC. Residues: CASSLVTGPYEQYF.

The chain carries TRBV2 and TRBJ2-4; weak D call: TRBD2 (6 bases). This CDR3 is 16 amino acids long. V lost 3 bases, J lost 3 bases, and 15 bases lay in between. CDR1 and CDR2 (germline): SNHLY, FYNNEI. The CDR3 sequence is CASSEGGAFVKNIQYF. In DNA form, the CDR3 reads TGTGCCAGCAGTGAGGGGGGTGCCTTCGTCAAAAACATTCAGTACTTC.

The rearrangement joins TRBV5-6 to TRBJ2-5, with TRBD1 identical over 8 bases. The length of the CDR3 is 14 residues. V was pared by 4 bases and J by 6 bases, with 8 bases of the junction left unmatched. Per the germline V gene, CDR1 is SGHDT and CDR2 is YYEEEE. The CDR3 here is CASSNNRGWKTQYF. The CDR3 region has the DNA TGTGCCAGCAGCAATAACAGGGGGTGGAAGACCCAGTACTTC.

This clone was seen once. The V and J genes are TRBV3-1 (or the pseudogene TRBV3-2) and TRBJ2-1; 8 positions match TRBD2. Germline lookup yields CDR1 LGHDT and CDR2 YNNKEL (reference sequence). V was clipped by 1 base and J by 6 bases; unmatched bases: 5. The CDR3 consists of 15 residues. CDR3 sequence reads: CASSQAAGALNEQFF. Here the CDR3 DNA reads TGTGCCAGCAGCCAAGCAGCGGGGGCCCTCAATGAGCAGTTCTTC.

The chain employs TRBV11-2 and TRBJ2-5, with 9 bases identical to TRBD2. This CDR3 has 14 residues. CDR1 is SGHAT, CDR2 FQNNGV, per germline. With 5 bases clipped from V and 1 base from J, the junction kept 2 bases outside the gene matches. The CDR3: CASSPTSGQETQYF. The CDR3 DNA sequence: TGTGCCAGCAGCCCGACTAGCGGCCAAGAGACCCAGTACTTC.

The chain combines TRBV6-1 with TRBJ2-5; 12 bases are a match to TRBD2. CDR3 length: 17 amino acids. The junction had 7 bases not matched to a gene; V was cut back by 4 bases and J by 1 base. Germline V gene data show CDR1 as MNHNS and CDR2 as SASEGT. As DNA, the CDR3 is TGTGCCAGCAGTGTCAGACTAGCGGGGGAACTCCAAGAGACCCAGTACTTC. Its protein is CASSVRLAGELQETQYF.